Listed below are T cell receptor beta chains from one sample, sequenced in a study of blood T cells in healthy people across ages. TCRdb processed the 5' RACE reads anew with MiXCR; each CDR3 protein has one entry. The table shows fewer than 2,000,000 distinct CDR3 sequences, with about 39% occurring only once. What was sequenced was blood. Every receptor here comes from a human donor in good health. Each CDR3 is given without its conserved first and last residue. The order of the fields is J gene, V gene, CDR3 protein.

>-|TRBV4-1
ASSQLTGHPYEQY
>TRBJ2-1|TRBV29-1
STVGIRDSNHNEQF
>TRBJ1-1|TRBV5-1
ASSPGQPRINTEAF
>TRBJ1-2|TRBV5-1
ASSWGPTGGDGYT
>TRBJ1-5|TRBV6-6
ASSWWYGTQH
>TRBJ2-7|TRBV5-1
ASSLGVPGPYEQY
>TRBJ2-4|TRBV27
ASSLLDRQSQY
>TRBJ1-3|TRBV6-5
ASRRQGAYSGNTIY
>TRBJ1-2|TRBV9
ASSVGLGGRYGYT
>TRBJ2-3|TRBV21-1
ASSIHASPPEDTQY
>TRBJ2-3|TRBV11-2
ASSLDLSSTDTQY
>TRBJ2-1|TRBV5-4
ASSLLAGGRDEQF
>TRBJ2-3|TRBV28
ASSGTQGADTQY
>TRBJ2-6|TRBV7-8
ASSSPGQALSGANVLT
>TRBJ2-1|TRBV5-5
ASSPWGDLSYNEQF
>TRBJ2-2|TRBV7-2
ASSLVGGGNTGELF
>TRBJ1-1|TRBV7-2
ASRRGGEAF